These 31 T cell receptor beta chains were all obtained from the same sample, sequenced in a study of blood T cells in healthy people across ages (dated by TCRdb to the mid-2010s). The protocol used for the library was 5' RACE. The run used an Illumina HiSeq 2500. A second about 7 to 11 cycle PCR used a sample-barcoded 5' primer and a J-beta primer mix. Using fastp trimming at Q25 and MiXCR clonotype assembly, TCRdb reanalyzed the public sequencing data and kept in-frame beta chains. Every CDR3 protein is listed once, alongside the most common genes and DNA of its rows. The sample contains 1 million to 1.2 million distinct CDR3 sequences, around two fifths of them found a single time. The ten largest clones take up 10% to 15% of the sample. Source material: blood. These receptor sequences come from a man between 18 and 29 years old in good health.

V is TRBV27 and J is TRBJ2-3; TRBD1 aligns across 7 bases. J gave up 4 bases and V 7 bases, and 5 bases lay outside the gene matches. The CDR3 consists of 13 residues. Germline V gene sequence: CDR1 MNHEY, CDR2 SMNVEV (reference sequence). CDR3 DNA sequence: TGTGCCAGCAATAACAGGGGTCCAGATACGCAGTATTTT. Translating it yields CASNNRGPDTQYF.

For the CDR3, the DNA is TGTGCCAGCAGCTCGGACATTGGTCAGCCCCAGCATTTT. The encoded protein is CASSSDIGQPQHF. The gene calls are TRBV5-5 and TRBJ1-5; tentative D call: TRBD1 (5 bases). CDR3 length equals 13 residues. V was shortened by 3 bases and J by 6 bases, with 10 bases between the two germline ends. The V gene's germline CDR1 is SGHKS and CDR2 YYEKEE (reference sequence). The variable domain in full, completed from reference TRBV5-5 and TRBJ1-5, reads DAGVTQSPTHLIKTRGQQVTLRCSPISGHKSVSWYQQVLGQGPQFIFQYYEKEERGRGNFPDRFSARQFPNYSSELNVNALLLGDSALYLCASSSDIGQPQHFGDGTRLSIL.

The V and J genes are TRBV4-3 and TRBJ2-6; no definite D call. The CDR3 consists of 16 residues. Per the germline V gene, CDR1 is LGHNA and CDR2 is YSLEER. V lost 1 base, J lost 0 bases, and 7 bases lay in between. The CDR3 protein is CASSQVWISGANVLTF. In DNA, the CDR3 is TGCGCCAGCAGCCAAGTCTGGATCTCTGGGGCCAACGTCCTGACTTTC.

The CDR3 DNA reads TGCAGTGCTCCCTCGACAATCGGGGCTGAAGCTTTCTTT. Protein product: CSAPSTIGAEAFF. This chain connects TRBV20-1 to TRBJ1-1; D uncertain. Germline V gene sequence: CDR1 DFQATT, CDR2 SNEGSKA (reference sequence). The CDR3 loop spans 13 amino acids. V was pared by 5 bases and J by 6 bases, with 16 bases between.

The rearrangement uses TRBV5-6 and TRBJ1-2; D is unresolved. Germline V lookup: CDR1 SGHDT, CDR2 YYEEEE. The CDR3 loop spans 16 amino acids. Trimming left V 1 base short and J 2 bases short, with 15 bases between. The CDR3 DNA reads TGTGCCAGCAGCTTGTTCTTCGGGCTCCAAAACTATGGCTACACCTTC. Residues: CASSLFFGLQNYGYTF.

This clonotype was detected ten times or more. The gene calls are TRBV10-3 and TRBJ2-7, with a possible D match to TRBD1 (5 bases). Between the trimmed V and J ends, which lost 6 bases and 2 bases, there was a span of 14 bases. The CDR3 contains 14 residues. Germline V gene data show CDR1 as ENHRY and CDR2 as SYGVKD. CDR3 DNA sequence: TGTGCCATCAGAGACGGAGACAGTACCTACGAGCAGTACTTC. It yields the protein CAIRDGDSTYEQYF.

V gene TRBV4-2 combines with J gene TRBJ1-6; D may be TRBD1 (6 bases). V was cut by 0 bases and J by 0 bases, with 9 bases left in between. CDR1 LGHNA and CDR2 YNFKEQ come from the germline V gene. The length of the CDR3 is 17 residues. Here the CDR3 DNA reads TGTGCCAGCAGCCAAGAAGTGGACAGCTCCTATAATTCACCCCTCCACTTT. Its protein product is CASSQEVDSSYNSPLHF.

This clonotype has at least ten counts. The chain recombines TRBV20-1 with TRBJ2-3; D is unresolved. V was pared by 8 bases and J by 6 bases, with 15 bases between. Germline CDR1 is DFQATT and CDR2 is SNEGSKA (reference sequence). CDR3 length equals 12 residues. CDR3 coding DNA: TGCAGTCCCCGGACCGGCCCCGATACGCAGTATTTT. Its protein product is CSPRTGPDTQYF.

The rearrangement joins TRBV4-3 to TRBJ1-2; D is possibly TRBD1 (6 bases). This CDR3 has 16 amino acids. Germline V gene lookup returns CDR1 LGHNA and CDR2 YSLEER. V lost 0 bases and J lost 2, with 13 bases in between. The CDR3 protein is CASSQDRTVINYGYTF. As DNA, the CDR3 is TGCGCCAGCAGCCAAGATCGGACAGTCATCAACTATGGCTACACCTTC.

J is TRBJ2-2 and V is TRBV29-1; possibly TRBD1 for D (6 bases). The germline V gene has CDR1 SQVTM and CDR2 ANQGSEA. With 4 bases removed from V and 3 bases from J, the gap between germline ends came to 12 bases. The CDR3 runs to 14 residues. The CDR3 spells CSVGTGFDTGELFF. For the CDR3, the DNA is TGCAGCGTTGGTACAGGGTTCGACACCGGGGAGCTGTTTTTT.

The CDR3 protein is CASSYSRTTQETQYF. The CDR3 nucleotides are TGTGCCAGCAGTTACTCGAGGACTACACAAGAGACCCAGTACTTC. This sequence joins TRBV6-5 and TRBJ2-5, with D tentatively TRBD2 (6 bases). The germline CDR1 and CDR2 sequences are MNHEY and SVGAGI. CDR3 length: 15 amino acids. The germline V and J ends were trimmed by 0 bases and 2 bases, with 10 bases remaining between them.

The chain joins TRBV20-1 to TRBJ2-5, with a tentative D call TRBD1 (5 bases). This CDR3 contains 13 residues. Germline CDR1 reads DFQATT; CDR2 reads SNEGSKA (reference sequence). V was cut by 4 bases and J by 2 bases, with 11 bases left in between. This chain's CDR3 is CSAKETVQETQYF. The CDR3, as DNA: TGCAGTGCTAAGGAGACAGTACAAGAGACCCAGTACTTC.

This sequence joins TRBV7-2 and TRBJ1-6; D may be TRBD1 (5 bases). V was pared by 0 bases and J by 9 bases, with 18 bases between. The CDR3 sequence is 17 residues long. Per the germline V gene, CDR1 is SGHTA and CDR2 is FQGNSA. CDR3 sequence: CASSLAGTLRKASPLHF. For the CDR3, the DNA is TGTGCCAGCAGCTTAGCGGGGACCCTACGTAAAGCTTCACCCCTCCACTTT.

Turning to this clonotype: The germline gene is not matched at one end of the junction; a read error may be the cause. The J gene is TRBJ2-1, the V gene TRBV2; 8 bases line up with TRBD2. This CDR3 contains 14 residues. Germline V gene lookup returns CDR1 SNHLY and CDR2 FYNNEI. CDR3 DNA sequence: TGTGCCGGCAGACCGGGACTAGGGACCAATGAGCAGTTCTTC. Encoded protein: CAGRPGLGTNEQFF.

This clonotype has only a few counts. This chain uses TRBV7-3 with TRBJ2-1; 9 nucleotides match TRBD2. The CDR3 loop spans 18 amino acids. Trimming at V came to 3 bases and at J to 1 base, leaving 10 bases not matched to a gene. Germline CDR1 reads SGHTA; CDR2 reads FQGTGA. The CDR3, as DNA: TGTGCCAGCAGCTTCGTAGCTAGCGGGGCAAAATCCTACAATGAGCAGTTCTTC. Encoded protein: CASSFVASGAKSYNEQFF. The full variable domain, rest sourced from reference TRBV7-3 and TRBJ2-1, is GAGVSQTPSNKVTEKGKYVELRCDPISGHTALYWYRQSLGQGPEFLIYFQGTGAADDSGLPNDRFFAVRPEGSVSTLKIQRTERGDSAVYLCASSFVASGAKSYNEQFFGPGTRLTVL.

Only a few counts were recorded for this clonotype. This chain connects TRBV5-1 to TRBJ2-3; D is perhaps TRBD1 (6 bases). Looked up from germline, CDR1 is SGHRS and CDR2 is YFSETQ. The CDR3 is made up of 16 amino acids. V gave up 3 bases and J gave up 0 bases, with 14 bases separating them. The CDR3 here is CASSSIWTESTDTQYF. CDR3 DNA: TGCGCCAGCAGCTCAATCTGGACAGAGAGCACAGATACGCAGTATTTT. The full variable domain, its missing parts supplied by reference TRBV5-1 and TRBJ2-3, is KAGVTQTPRYLIKTRGQQVTLSCSPISGHRSVSWYQQTPGQGLQFLFEYFSETQRNKGNFPGRFSGRQFSNSRSEMNVSTLELGDSALYLCASSSIWTESTDTQYFGPGTRLTVL.

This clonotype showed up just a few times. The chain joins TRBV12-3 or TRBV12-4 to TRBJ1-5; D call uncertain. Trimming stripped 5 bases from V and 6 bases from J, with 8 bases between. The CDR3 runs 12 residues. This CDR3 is CASSPSVQPQHF. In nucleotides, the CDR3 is TGTGCCAGCAGTCCGTCCGTTCAGCCCCAGCATTTT.

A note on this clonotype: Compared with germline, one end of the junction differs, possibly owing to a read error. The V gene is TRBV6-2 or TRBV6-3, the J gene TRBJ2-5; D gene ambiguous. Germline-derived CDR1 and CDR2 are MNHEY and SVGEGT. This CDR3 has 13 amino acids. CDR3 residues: CVSSYESRETQYF. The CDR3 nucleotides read TGTGTCAGCAGTTACGAGTCCCGGGAGACCCAGTACTTC.

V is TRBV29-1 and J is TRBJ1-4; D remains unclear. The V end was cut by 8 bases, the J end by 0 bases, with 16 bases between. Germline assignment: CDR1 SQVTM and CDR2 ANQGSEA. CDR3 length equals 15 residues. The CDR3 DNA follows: TGCAGCATTGTCCCCCTCAGTGCAACTAATGAAAAACTGTTTTTT. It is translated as CSIVPLSATNEKLFF.

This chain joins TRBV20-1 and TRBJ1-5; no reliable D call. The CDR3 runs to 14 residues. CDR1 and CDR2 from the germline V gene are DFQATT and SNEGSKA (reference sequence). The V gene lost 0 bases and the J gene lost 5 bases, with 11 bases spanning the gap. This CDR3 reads CSARDWTNHQPQHF. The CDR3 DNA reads TGCAGTGCTAGAGATTGGACGAACCATCAGCCCCAGCATTTT.

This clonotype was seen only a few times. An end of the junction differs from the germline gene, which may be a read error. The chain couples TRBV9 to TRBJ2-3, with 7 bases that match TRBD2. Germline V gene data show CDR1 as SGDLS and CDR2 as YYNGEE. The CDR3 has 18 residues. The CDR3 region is CASGVYSMGRGNTDTQYF. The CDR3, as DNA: TGTGCCAGCGGCGTTTATTCAATGGGGAGGGGAAACACAGATACGCAGTATTTT.

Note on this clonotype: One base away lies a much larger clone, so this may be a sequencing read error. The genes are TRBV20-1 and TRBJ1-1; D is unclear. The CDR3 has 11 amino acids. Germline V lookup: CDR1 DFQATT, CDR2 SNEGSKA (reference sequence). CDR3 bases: TGCAGTGCTCCTAACTCCTTTGAAGATTTCTTT. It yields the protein CSAPNSFEDFF.

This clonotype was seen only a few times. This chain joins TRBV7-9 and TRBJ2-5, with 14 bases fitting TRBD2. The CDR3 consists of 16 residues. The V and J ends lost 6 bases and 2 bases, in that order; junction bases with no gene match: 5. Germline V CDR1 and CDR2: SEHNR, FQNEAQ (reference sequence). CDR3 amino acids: CASSWTSGGHQETQYF. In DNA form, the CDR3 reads TGTGCCAGCAGTTGGACTAGCGGGGGGCATCAAGAGACCCAGTACTTC. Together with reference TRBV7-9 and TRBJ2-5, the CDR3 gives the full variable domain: DTGVSQNPRHKITKRGQNVTFRCDPISEHNRLYWYRQTLGQGPEFLTYFQNEAQLEKSRLLSDRFSAERPKGSFSTLEIQRTEQGDSAMYLCASSWTSGGHQETQYFGPGTRLLVL.

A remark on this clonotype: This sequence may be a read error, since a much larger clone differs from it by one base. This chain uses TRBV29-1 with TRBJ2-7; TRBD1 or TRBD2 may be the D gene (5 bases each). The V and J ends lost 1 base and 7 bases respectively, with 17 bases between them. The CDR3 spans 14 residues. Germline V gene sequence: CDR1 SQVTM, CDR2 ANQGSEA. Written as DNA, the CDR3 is TGCAGCGTTGAAGTGTGGGACGAAAGTAATGAGCAGTACTTC. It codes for CSVEVWDESNEQYF.

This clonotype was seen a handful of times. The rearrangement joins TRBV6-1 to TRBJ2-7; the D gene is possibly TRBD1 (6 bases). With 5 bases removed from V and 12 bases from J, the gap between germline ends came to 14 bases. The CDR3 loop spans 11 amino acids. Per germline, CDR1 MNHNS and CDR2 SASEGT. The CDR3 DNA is TGTGCCAGCAGTCTCACGTTGGACAGGTACTTC. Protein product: CASSLTLDRYF.

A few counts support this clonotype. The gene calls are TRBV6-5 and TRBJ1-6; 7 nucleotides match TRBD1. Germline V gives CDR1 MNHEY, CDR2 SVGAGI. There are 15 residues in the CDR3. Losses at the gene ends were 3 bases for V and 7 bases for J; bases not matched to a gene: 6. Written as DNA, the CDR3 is TGTGCCAGCAGTTATAACAGGGGTTGGAATTCACCCCTCCACTTT. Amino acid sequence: CASSYNRGWNSPLHF.

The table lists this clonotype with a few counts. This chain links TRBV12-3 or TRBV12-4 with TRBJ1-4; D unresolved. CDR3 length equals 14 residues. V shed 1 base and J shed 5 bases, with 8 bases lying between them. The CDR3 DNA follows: TGTGCCAGCAGTTTAGAGGAGGCGAATGAAAAACTGTTTTTT. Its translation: CASSLEEANEKLFF.

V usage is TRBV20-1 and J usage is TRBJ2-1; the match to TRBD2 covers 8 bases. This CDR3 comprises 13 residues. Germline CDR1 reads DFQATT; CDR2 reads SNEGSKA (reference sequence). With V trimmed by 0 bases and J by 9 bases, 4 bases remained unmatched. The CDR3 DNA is TGCAGTGCTAGAGATCTGCGGGGGGTTGAGCAGTTCTTC. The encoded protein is CSARDLRGVEQFF.

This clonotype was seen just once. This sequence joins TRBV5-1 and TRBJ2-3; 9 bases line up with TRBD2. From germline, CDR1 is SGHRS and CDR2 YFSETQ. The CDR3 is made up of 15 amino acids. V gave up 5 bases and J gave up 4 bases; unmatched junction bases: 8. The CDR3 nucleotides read TGCGCCAGCAGTTTAGAGACTAGCGGCCCAGATACGCAGTATTTT. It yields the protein CASSLETSGPDTQYF. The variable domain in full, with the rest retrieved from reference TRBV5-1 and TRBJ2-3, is KAGVTQTPRYLIKTRGQQVTLSCSPISGHRSVSWYQQTPGQGLQFLFEYFSETQRNKGNFPGRFSGRQFSNSRSEMNVSTLELGDSALYLCASSLETSGPDTQYFGPGTRLTVL.

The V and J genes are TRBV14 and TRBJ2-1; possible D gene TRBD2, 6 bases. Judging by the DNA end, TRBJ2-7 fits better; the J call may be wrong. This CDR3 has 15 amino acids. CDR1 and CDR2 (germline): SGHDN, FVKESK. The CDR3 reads CASSPLAGSYNEQYF. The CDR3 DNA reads TGTGCCAGCAGCCCACTCGCGGGGTCCTACAATGAGCAGTACTTC.

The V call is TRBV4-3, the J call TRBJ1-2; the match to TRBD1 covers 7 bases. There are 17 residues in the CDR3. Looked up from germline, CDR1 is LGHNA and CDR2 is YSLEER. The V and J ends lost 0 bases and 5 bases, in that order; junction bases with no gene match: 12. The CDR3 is CASSQDSGAGGYYGYTF. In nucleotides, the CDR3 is TGCGCCAGCAGCCAAGATTCCGGCGCAGGGGGGTATTATGGCTACACCTTC.